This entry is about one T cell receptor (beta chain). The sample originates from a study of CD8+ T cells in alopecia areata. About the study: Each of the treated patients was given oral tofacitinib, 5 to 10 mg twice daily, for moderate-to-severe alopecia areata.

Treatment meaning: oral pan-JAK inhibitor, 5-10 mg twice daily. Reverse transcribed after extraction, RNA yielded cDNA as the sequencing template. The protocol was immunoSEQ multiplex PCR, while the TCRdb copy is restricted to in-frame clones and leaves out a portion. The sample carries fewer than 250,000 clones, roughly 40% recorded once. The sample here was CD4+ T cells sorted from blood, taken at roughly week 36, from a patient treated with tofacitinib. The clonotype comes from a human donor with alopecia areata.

The CDR3 DNA follows: TGTGCCAGCAGTTTACGGCAGCCTGGCTACACCTTC. The encoded protein is CASSLRQPGYTF. The chain couples TRBV28 to TRBJ1-2; D is unclear. CDR1 MDHEN and CDR2 SYDVKM come from the germline V gene. Between the trimmed V and J ends, which lost 2 bases and 7 bases, there was a span of 8 bases. There are 12 residues in the CDR3.